The sample holds a few counts of the clone carrying this T cell receptor beta chain. Its specificity is not known. This record comes from a study of cytomegalovirus exposure and HLA in healthy donors. Vbeta (60) and Jbeta (13) primers were used in the PCR. Libraries were prepared by immunoSEQ multiplex PCR; TCRdb keeps only in-frame clonotypes and omits some of them. The data show 74,000 or so clones, with around 63% seen just once and under 2.5% held by the top ten. Findings of the study overall: Segments of the TCR beta V type were, in most cases, productive about 90% or about 30% of the time in an earlier analysis.

The donors were healthy bone marrow donors. Germline V gene data show CDR1 as ENHRY and CDR2 as SYGVKD. Trimming took off 6 bases at V and 3 bases at J, with 8 bases between the two ends. The CDR3 has 12 amino acids. The sequencing input was PBMCs. This sequence originates from a woman in her 30s in good health and CMV-seronegative. The chain carries TRBV10-3 and TRBJ1-2; D call uncertain. The CDR3 sequence: CAIRRQDYGYTF. As DNA, the CDR3 is TGTGCCATCAGGCGCCAGGACTATGGCTACACCTTC.